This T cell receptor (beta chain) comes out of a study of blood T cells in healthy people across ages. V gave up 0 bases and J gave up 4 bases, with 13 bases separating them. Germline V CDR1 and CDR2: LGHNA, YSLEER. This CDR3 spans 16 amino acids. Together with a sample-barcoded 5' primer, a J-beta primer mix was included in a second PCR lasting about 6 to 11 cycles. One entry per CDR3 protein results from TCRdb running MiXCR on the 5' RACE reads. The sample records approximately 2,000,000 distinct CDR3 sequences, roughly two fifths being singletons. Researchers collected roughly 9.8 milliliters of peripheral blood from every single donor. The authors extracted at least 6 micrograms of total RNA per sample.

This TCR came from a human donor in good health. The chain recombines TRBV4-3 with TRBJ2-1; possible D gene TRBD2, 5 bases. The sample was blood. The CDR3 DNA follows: TGCGCCAGCAGCCAAGAAGGACTTCCAGAATACAATGAGCAGTTCTTC. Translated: CASSQEGLPEYNEQFF.